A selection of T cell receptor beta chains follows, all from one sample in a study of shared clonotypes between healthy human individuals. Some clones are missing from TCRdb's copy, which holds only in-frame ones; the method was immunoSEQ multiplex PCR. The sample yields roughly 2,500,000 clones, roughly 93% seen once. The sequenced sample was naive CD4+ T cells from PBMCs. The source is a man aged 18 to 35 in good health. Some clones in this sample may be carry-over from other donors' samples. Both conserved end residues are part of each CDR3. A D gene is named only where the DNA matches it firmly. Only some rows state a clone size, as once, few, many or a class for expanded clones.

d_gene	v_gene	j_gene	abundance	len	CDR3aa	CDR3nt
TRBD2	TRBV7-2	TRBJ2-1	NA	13	CASKLATYNEQFF	TGTGCCAGCAAACTAGCGACATACAATGAGCAGTTCTTC
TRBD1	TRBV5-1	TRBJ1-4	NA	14	CASSLDRGREKLFF	TGCGCCAGCAGCTTGGACAGGGGGCGGGAAAAACTGTTTTTT
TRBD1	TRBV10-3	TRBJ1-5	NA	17	CAISEGQGDRGNQPQHF	TGTGCCATCAGTGAGGGACAGGGGGACAGGGGGAATCAGCCCCAGCATTTT
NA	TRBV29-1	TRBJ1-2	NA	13	CSAYTSPNYGYTF	TGCAGCGCCTACACCTCGCCTAACTATGGCTACACCTTC
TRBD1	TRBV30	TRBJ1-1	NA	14	CAWLQGAKNTEAFF	TGTGCCTGGTTACAGGGGGCGAAGAACACTGAAGCTTTCTTT
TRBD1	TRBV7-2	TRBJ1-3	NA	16	CASSSRIGGNGNTIYF	TGTGCCAGCAGCTCTCGGATAGGGGGCAATGGAAACACCATATATTTT
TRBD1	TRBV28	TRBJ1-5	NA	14	CASRPYRGDQPQHF	TGTGCCAGCAGGCCTTACAGGGGGGATCAGCCCCAGCATTTT
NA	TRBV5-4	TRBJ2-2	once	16	CASSLGAREDTGELFF	TGTGCCAGCAGCTTGGGTGCCAGGGAGGACACCGGGGAGCTGTTTTTT
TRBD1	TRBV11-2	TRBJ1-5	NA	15	CASSWRGQINQPQHF	TGTGCCAGCAGCTGGAGGGGGCAGATCAATCAGCCCCAGCATTTT
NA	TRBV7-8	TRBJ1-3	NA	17	CASSLISGTDSGNTIYF	TGTGCCAGCAGCTTAATATCCGGGACGGACTCTGGAAACACCATATATTTT
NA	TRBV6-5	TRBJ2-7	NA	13	CASSRTEHYEQYF	TGTGCCAGCAGCCGGACAGAACACTACGAGCAGTACTTC
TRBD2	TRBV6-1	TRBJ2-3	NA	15	CASSDWREGTDTQYF	TGTGCCAGCAGTGACTGGCGGGAGGGAACAGATACGCAGTATTTT
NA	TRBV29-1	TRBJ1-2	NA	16	CSVEDSRGKVVFGYTF	TGCAGCGTTGAAGACTCTAGAGGAAAAGTGGTGTTTGGCTACACCTTC
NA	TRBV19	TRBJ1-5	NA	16	CASSSPLPRSLQPQHF	TGTGCCAGTAGTTCCCCGCTGCCTCGGTCGCTTCAGCCCCAGCATTTT
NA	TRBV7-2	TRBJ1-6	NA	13	CASSLGRRSPLHF	TGTGCCAGCAGCTTAGGTCGTAGATCACCCCTCCACTTT
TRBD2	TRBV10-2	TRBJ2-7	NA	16	CASSESFSGDSYEQYF	TGCGCCAGCAGTGAGTCTTTTAGCGGGGACTCCTACGAGCAGTACTTC
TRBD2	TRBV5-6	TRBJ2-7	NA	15	CASSGASGRSYEQYF	TGTGCCAGCTCCGGAGCTAGCGGGAGAAGCTACGAGCAGTACTTC
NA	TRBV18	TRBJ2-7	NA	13	CASSPLGGYEQYF	TGTGCCAGCTCACCACTAGGCGGCTACGAGCAGTACTTC
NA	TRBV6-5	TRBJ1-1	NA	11	CATVRGTEAFF	TGTGCCACTGTTCGGGGCACTGAAGCTTTCTTT
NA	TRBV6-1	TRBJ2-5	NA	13	CASNLRNQETQYF	TGTGCCAGCAACCTCAGAAACCAAGAGACCCAGTACTTC
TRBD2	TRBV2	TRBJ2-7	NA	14	CASSRLADSYEQYF	TGTGCCAGCAGCAGACTAGCGGACTCCTACGAGCAGTACTTC
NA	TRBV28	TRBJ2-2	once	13	CACQKSGTGELFF	TGTGCCTGTCAGAAGTCGGGAACCGGGGAGCTGTTTTTT
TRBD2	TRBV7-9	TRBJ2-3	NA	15	CASRTSGRDADTQYF	TGTGCCAGCAGGACTAGCGGGAGAGATGCAGATACGCAGTATTTT
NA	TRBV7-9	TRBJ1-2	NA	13	CASSLGSGNGYTF	TGTGCCAGCAGCTTAGGTTCCGGGAATGGCTACACCTTC
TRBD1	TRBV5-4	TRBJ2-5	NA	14	CASSPTGGRETQYF	TGTGCCAGCAGCCCAACAGGGGGCAGGGAGACCCAGTACTTC
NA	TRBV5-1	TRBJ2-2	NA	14	CASSFWGAVRELFF	TGCGCCAGCAGCTTTTGGGGAGCCGTCAGGGAGCTGTTTTTT
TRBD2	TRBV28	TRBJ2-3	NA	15	CASSLTSGYTDTQYF	TGTGCCAGCAGCCTGACTAGCGGCTACACAGATACGCAGTATTTT
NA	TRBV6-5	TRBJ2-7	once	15	CASSYSRDPSYEQYF	TGTGCCAGCAGTTACTCCCGGGACCCTTCCTACGAGCAGTACTTC
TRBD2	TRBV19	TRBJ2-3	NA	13	CASSTAGADTQYF	TGTGCCAGTAGTACGGCGGGAGCAGATACGCAGTATTTT
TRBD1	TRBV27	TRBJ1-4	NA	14	CASRGRGANEKLFF	TGTGCCAGCAGGGGCAGGGGGGCTAATGAAAAACTGTTTTTT
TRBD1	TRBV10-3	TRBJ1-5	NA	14	CATKQGNSNQPQHF	TGTGCCACGAAACAGGGGAATAGCAATCAGCCCCAGCATTTT
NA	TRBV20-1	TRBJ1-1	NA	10	CSAPRGAAFF	TGCAGTGCTCCCCGGGGGGCAGCTTTCTTT
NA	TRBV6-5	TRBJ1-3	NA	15	CASSAWGGVGNTIYF	TGTGCCAGCAGCGCCTGGGGGGGGGTCGGAAACACCATATATTTT
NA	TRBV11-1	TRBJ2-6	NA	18	CASSLEGVEGSGANVLTF	TGTGCCAGCAGCTTGGAGGGGGTAGAAGGCTCTGGGGCCAACGTCCTGACTTTC
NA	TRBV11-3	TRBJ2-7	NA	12	CASSNGGHEQYF	TGTGCCAGCAGTAACGGGGGGCACGAGCAGTACTTC
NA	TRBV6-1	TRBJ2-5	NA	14	CASRDPGGWETQYF	TGTGCCAGCAGGGACCCCGGCGGGTGGGAGACCCAGTACTTC
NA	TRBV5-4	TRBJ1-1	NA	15	CASSPGGPRDTEAFF	TGTGCCAGCAGCCCTGGGGGGCCTCGGGACACTGAAGCTTTCTTT
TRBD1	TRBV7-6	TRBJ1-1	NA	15	CASLGTGGANTEAFF	TGTGCCAGCCTCGGGACAGGGGGCGCGAACACTGAAGCTTTCTTT
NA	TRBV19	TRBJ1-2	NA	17	CASSIAGSGAKSEVYTF	TGTGCCAGTAGTATTGCGGGCTCGGGCGCGAAGAGCGAGGTCTACACCTTC
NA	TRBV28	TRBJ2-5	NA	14	CASSSGSLQETQYF	TGTGCCAGCAGCTCGGGCAGCCTCCAAGAGACCCAGTACTTC
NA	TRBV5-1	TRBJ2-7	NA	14	CASSLADGDYEQYF	TGCGCCAGCAGCTTGGCCGATGGGGACTACGAGCAGTACTTC
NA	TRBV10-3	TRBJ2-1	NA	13	CAIRTPGSNEQFF	TGTGCCATCCGGACTCCCGGGAGTAATGAGCAGTTCTTC
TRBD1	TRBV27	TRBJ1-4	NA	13	CASSSQGFEKLFF	TGTGCCAGCAGTTCACAGGGGTTTGAAAAACTGTTTTTT
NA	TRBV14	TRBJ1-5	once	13	CASSQFINQPQHF	TGTGCCAGCAGCCAATTCATAAATCAGCCCCAGCATTTT
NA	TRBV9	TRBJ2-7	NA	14	CASSHGGALGEQYF	TGTGCCAGCAGCCACGGTGGGGCGCTGGGCGAGCAGTACTTC
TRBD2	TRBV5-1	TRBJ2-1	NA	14	CASSYLAGGGEQFF	TGCGCCAGCAGCTACCTAGCGGGAGGAGGGGAGCAGTTCTTC
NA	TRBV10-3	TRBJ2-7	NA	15	CAISDFRVAPYEQYF	TGTGCCATCAGTGATTTCAGGGTTGCCCCCTACGAGCAGTACTTC
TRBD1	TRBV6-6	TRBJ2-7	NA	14	CASSYGQGQDEQYF	TGTGCCAGCAGTTACGGGCAGGGACAGGACGAGCAGTACTTC
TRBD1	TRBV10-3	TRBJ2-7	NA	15	CAIRAQETGGYEQYF	TGTGCCATCAGGGCGCAGGAAACAGGGGGATACGAGCAGTACTTC
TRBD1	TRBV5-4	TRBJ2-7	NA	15	CASSFTGTGTYEQYF	TGTGCCAGCAGCTTTACCGGGACAGGGACCTACGAGCAGTACTTC
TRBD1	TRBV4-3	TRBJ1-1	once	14	CASSQGPWTGEAFF	TGCGCCAGCAGCCAAGGCCCGTGGACAGGGGAAGCTTTCTTT
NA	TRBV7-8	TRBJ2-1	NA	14	CASSLYRSYNEQFF	TGTGCCAGCAGCTTATACCGGAGTTACAATGAGCAGTTCTTC
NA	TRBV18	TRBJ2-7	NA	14	CASSRAGPPYEQYF	TGTGCCAGCTCCCGAGCAGGCCCCCCCTACGAGCAGTACTTC
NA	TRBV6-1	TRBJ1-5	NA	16	CASSEPYSSKNQPQHF	TGTGCCAGCAGTGAACCCTATTCTTCTAAAAATCAGCCCCAGCATTTT
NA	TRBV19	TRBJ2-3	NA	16	CASSIRGSPSTDTQYF	TGTGCCAGTAGTATTAGGGGAAGTCCTAGCACAGATACGCAGTATTTT
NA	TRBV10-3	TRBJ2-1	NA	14	CAISESVGKGEQFF	TGTGCCATCAGTGAGTCGGTGGGCAAGGGTGAGCAGTTCTTC
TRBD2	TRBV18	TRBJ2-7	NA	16	CASSPPGLAAHYEQYF	TGTGCCAGCTCACCACCGGGACTAGCGGCACACTACGAGCAGTACTTC
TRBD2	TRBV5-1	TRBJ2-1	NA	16	CASSLGSGNSYNEQFF	TGCGCCAGCAGCTTGGGGAGCGGGAACTCCTACAATGAGCAGTTCTTC